These T cell receptor beta chains were read from a single sample in a study of radiation and T cells in renal cell carcinoma. Sequencing used immunoSEQ multiplex PCR; TCRdb keeps in-frame clones, though not all of them. In the table there are more than 20,000 clones, approximately 84% of which are singletons. The source material was blood, sampled from a patient whose treatment included radiotherapy and nephrectomy. All receptors come from a man aged 60 to 75 with renal cell carcinoma. The CDR3 runs from the conserved cysteine through the conserved F or W. The D gene is left open where the match is weak. Size values are once, few and many counts, or a class for expanded clones, and some rows have none.

v_gene	abundance	j_gene	d_gene	CDR3aa	CDR3nt
TRBV19	once	TRBJ1-1	NA	CASSMIEGLNTEAFF	TGTGCCAGTAGTATGATCGAGGGTTTGAACACTGAAGCTTTCTTT
TRBV5-4	few	TRBJ2-7	NA	CASSLRGEQYF	TGTGCCAGCAGCTTGAGGGGGGAGCAGTACTTC
TRBV19	NA	TRBJ2-3	TRBD1	CASSRTGGTQYF	TGTGCCAGTAGTCGGACAGGGGGGACGCAGTATTTT
TRBV25-1	NA	TRBJ1-3	NA	CASSESGSGAGNTIYF	TGTGCCAGCAGTGAATCAGGGTCAGGGGCTGGAAACACCATATATTTT
TRBV5-1	NA	TRBJ1-1	NA	CASSPQGGNTEAFF	TGCGCCAGCAGCCCGCAAGGCGGAAACACTGAAGCTTTCTTT
TRBV7-6	few	TRBJ2-1	TRBD2	CASSLLSREGHNEQFF	TGTGCCAGCAGCTTACTATCCCGGGAGGGCCACAATGAGCAGTTCTTC
TRBV5-4	NA	TRBJ2-7	TRBD2	CASSPGTRESYEQYF	TGTGCCAGCAGCCCCGGGACTAGGGAGTCCTACGAGCAGTACTTC
TRBV6-6	NA	TRBJ1-3	NA	CASRARSGNTIYF	TGTGCCAGCAGAGCTCGCTCTGGAAACACCATATATTTT
TRBV19	NA	TRBJ1-5	NA	CASSLVRQPQHF	TGTGCCAGTAGCCTTGTCCGCCAGCCCCAGCATTTT
TRBV7-3	NA	TRBJ2-7	NA	CASSLGQQGPYEQYF	TGTGCCAGCAGCTTAGGACAGCAGGGGCCCTACGAGCAGTACTTC
TRBV9	NA	TRBJ1-4	NA	CASSVPGPNEKLFF	TGTGCCAGCAGCGTGCCGGGTCCTAATGAAAAACTGTTTTTT
TRBV29-1	NA	TRBJ2-1	TRBD2	CSVEVAGRSFNEQFF	TGCAGCGTTGAAGTTGCCGGGAGGTCATTCAATGAGCAGTTCTTC
TRBV5-1	NA	TRBJ2-7	TRBD2	CASSLTPSGRGEQYF	TGCGCCAGCAGCTTGACCCCTAGCGGGAGGGGCGAGCAGTACTTC
TRBV30	NA	TRBJ2-2	NA	CAWSVFRWGQSNTGELFF	TGTGCCTGGAGTGTATTTCGCTGGGGGCAGTCGAACACCGGGGAGCTGTTTTTT
TRBV5-1	NA	TRBJ2-5	TRBD2	CASSLGTSGRGWETQYF	TGCGCCAGCAGCTTGGGGACTAGCGGGAGAGGTTGGGAGACCCAGTACTTC
TRBV7-9	NA	TRBJ2-2	TRBD1	CASSVGTGASGELFF	TGTGCCAGCAGCGTAGGGACAGGGGCGAGTGGGGAGCTGTTTTTT
TRBV2	NA	TRBJ2-1	NA	CASIGSFPYNEQFF	TGTGCCAGCATAGGGAGCTTCCCCTACAATGAGCAGTTCTTC